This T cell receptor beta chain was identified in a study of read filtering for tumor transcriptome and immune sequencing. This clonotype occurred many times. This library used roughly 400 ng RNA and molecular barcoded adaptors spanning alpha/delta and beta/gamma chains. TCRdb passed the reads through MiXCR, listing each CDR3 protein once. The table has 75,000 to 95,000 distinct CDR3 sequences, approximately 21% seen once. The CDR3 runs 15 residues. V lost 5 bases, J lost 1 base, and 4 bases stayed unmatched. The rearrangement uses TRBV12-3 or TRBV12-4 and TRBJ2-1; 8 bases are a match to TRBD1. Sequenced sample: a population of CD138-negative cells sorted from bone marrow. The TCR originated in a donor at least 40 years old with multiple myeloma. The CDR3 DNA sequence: TGTGCCAGCAGTCTAAGGACAGGGTCCTACAATGAGCAGTTCTTC. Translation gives CASSLRTGSYNEQFF.